The 30 T cell receptor beta chains reported below all come from one sample, sequenced in a study of regulatory T cells in long-lasting Graves disease. Researchers made TCR beta libraries by using iRepertoire HTBI primers and running Arm-PCR on CDR3 regions. TCRdb re-analysed the multiplex PCR reads in MiXCR, keeping a single row per CDR3 protein. The sample comprises fewer than 650,000 distinct CDR3 sequences, roughly 15% of which are singletons, and 15% to 20% rests with the top ten. Time point in this sample: newly diagnosed GD, antithyroid drugs for less than 3 months. With RNA extracted from PBMCs as input, the TCR library was made. The same data also went into a second study, on T cells in Graves' hyperthyroidism and ophthalmopathy.

The material was peripheral blood mononuclear cells (PBMCs), obtained at new diagnosis, from a patient treated with antithyroid drugs. These receptors were taken from a woman in her 30s with Graves disease.

This clonotype was seen repeatedly, ten times or more. The chain has TRBV7-2 and TRBJ1-1, with 7 bases fitting TRBD1. This CDR3 region has 15 residues. V dropped 4 bases and J dropped 0; count of bases not matched to a gene: 5. The V gene's germline CDR1 is SGHTA and CDR2 FQGNSA. CDR3 in amino acids: CASSSQGQMNTEAFF. The CDR3 nucleotides are TGTGCCAGCAGCTCTCAGGGACAGATGAACACTGAAGCTTTCTTT.

This clonotype was counted only a few times. CDR3 in amino acids: CSVYGTRYSGYTF. DNA of the CDR3: TGCAGCGTTTACGGGACCCGGTACTCTGGCTACACCTTC. The J gene is TRBJ1-2, the V gene TRBV29-1, with D maybe TRBD1 (5 bases). The CDR3 spans 13 residues. Germline V CDR1 and CDR2: SQVTM, ANQGSEA. Trimming stripped 5 bases from V and 7 bases from J, with 17 bases between.

This clonotype was counted many times. The CDR3 is CASSSRVSSTEAFF. DNA for the CDR3: TGTGCCAGCAGCTCCAGGGTTTCGAGCACTGAAGCTTTCTTT. The chain uses TRBV11-2 and TRBJ1-1, with D possibly matching TRBD1 (5 bases). Germline lookup yields CDR1 SGHAT and CDR2 FQNNGV. The CDR3 is 14 residues long. The V end was cut by 4 bases, the J end by 4 bases, with 13 bases between.

This clonotype was recorded at least ten times. CDR3 DNA sequence: TGTGCCAGCAGCTTAGCTGGATACCCGAACACTGAAGCTTTCTTT. It is translated as CASSLAGYPNTEAFF. This rearrangement joins TRBV7-8 to TRBJ1-1, with D unclear. CDR3 size: 15 residues. Germline assignment: CDR1 SGHVS and CDR2 FQNEAQ. The V end lost 0 bases, the J end lost 1 base, and 9 bases lay between the germline ends.

This clonotype was counted many times. V is TRBV2 and J is TRBJ2-3, with TRBD2 as a possible D gene (5 bases). The V end lost 3 bases, the J end lost 2 bases, and 6 bases lay between the germline ends. CDR1 and CDR2 from the germline V gene are SNHLY and FYNNEI. CDR3 length: 13 amino acids. The CDR3: CASSEDFTDTQYF. In nucleotides, the CDR3 is TGTGCCAGCAGTGAGGACTTCACAGATACGCAGTATTTT.

The chain employs TRBV7-9 and TRBJ2-1; the match to TRBD2 covers 8 bases. This CDR3 region has 15 residues. CDR1 is SEHNR, CDR2 FQNEAQ, per germline (reference sequence). V lost 5 bases to trimming and J lost 2 bases; unmatched junction nucleotides: 5. The CDR3 DNA is TGTGCCAGCAGCACGAGCGGGAGCACCTACAATGAGCAGTTCTTC. Protein sequence: CASSTSGSTYNEQFF.

This clonotype came up a few times. This chain links TRBV10-3 with TRBJ2-3; TRBD2 agrees at 7 bases. The CDR3 is made up of 14 amino acids. CDR1 is ENHRY, CDR2 SYGVKD, per germline. V was pared by 3 bases and J by 3 bases, with 3 bases of the junction left unmatched. The CDR3 bases are TGTGCCATCAGTGATGGCGGGGGTACAGATACGCAGTATTTT. Translation gives CAISDGGGTDTQYF.

In its sample, this clonotype was seen a few times. The chain joins TRBV20-1 to TRBJ2-1, with 8 positions matching TRBD2. The CDR3 covers 13 residues. CDR1 is DFQATT and CDR2 is SNEGSKA in the germline V gene (reference sequence). V was pared by 4 bases and J by 2 bases, with 1 base of the junction left unmatched. The CDR3 DNA is TGCAGTGCTACGGGACTAGCCTACAATGAGCAGTTCTTC. It translates to CSATGLAYNEQFF.

The table lists this clonotype with a few counts. This clone may be a read error of a much larger clone one base away. The chain employs TRBV20-1 and TRBJ1-1, with TRBD1 matching over 9 bases. Germline V CDR1 and CDR2: DFQATT, SNEGSKA (reference sequence). This CDR3 comprises 15 residues. The V segment lost 7 bases and the J segment 1 base; nucleotides outside the gene matches: 10. The CDR3 sequence: CSGAGTGLRNTEAFF. For the CDR3, the DNA is TGCAGTGGGGCCGGGACAGGGCTTCGGAACACTGAAGCTTTCTTT.

This clonotype has a count of ten or more. CDR3: CSVEDRLQYTTEAFF. In nucleotides, the CDR3 is TGCAGCGTTGAAGACCGTCTACAGTACACTACTGAAGCTTTCTTT. V is TRBV29-1 and J is TRBJ1-1, with no clear D. CDR1 SQVTM and CDR2 ANQGSEA come from the germline V gene. This CDR3 contains 15 residues. V was pared by 0 bases and J by 5 bases, with 16 bases between.

This clonotype was recorded at least ten times. The chain is built from TRBV28 and TRBJ1-2; D is possibly TRBD1 (6 bases). Trimming left V 7 bases short and J 5 bases short, with 23 bases between. Per germline, CDR1 MDHEN and CDR2 SYDVKM. The CDR3 loop spans 16 amino acids. The CDR3 region is CASKGGFENGLYGYTF. DNA for the CDR3: TGTGCCAGCAAGGGGGGCTTCGAGAATGGCTTATATGGCTACACCTTC.

Many counts were recorded for this clonotype. V and J are TRBV28 and TRBJ2-7; D remains unclear. Trimming removed 3 bases from V and 8 bases from J, with 14 bases in between. Germline lookup yields CDR1 MDHEN and CDR2 SYDVKM. The CDR3 consists of 13 residues. The CDR3 here is CASSLIIESKQYF. CDR3 nucleotides: TGTGCCAGCAGTTTGATAATCGAGAGCAAGCAGTACTTC.

This clonotype has just a few counts. This chain joins TRBV20-1 and TRBJ2-2, with D unclear. This CDR3 region has 17 residues. The V gene's germline CDR1 is DFQATT and CDR2 SNEGSKA (reference sequence). Trimming removed 6 bases at V and 4 bases at J, with 24 bases between. In nucleotides, the CDR3 is TGCAGTGCATTTGCTATCCTCAAGCCTTTCGGCACCGGGGAGCTGTTTTTT. Amino acids: CSAFAILKPFGTGELFF.

This clonotype was seen at least ten times. The chain joins TRBV11-2 to TRBJ2-7, with D unclear. This CDR3 spans 15 amino acids. Trimming pared 5 bases from V and 2 bases from J, leaving 16 bases between. Germline V gene lookup returns CDR1 SGHAT and CDR2 FQNNGV. The CDR3 region is CASSHRRHSPYEQYF. The CDR3 nucleotides are TGTGCCAGCAGCCATCGCCGGCACAGCCCCTACGAGCAGTACTTC. The full variable domain, rest sourced from reference TRBV11-2 and TRBJ2-7, is EAGVAQSPRYKIIEKRQSVAFWCNPISGHATLYWYQQILGQGPKLLIQFQNNGVVDDSQLPKDRFSAERLKGVDSTLKIQPAKLEDSAVYLCASSHRRHSPYEQYFGPGTRLTVT.

Regarding this clonotype: This sequence may be a read error, since a much larger clone differs from it by one base. The CDR3, as DNA: TGTGCCAGCAGGGAGGCGCAAGCTGGAAACACCGTATATTTT. Its translation is CASREAQAGNTVYF. V usage is TRBV6-1 and J usage is TRBJ1-3; D call uncertain. This CDR3 spans 14 amino acids. Germline V gives CDR1 MNHNS, CDR2 SASEGT.

The gene calls are TRBV6-5 and TRBJ1-4; D is uncertain. Trimming stripped 2 bases from V and 1 base from J, with 11 bases between. This CDR3 spans 16 amino acids. The germline V gene encodes CDR1 MNHEY and CDR2 SVGAGI. The CDR3 sequence is CASSYGESGTNEKLFF. The DNA of the CDR3 is TGTGCCAGCAGTTACGGGGAATCCGGAACTAATGAAAAACTGTTTTTT.

This clonotype was seen more than once but under ten times. V gene TRBV9 combines with J gene TRBJ2-3; D not resolved. Germline CDR1 and CDR2: SGDLS and YYNGEE. This CDR3 contains 13 residues. The V end lost 0 bases, the J end lost 4 bases, and 6 bases lay between the germline ends. Written as DNA, the CDR3 is TGTGCCAGCAGCGTAGAAGCTCCAGATACGCAGTATTTT. Translating it yields CASSVEAPDTQYF.

The V call is TRBV7-3, the J call TRBJ2-2; possible D gene TRBD1, 5 bases. This CDR3 is built from 16 residues. Germline V gives CDR1 SGHTA, CDR2 FQGTGA. Trimming took off 4 bases at V and 8 bases at J, with 20 bases between the two ends. In DNA, the CDR3 is TGTGCCAGCAGCTCAAACTACCGCAAGGGGTTAGGGGAGCTGTTTTTT. Its translation is CASSSNYRKGLGELFF.

This clonotype showed up many times. This chain links TRBV7-2 with TRBJ2-3; 10 bases fit TRBD2. This CDR3 is built from 17 residues. V shed 6 bases and J 3 bases; nucleotides not matched to a gene: 12. Germline loops: CDR1 SGHTA, CDR2 FQGNSA. This CDR3 is CASRAAGGPPPTDTQYF. The CDR3 DNA follows: TGTGCCAGCAGGGCAGCGGGAGGGCCCCCCCCAACAGATACGCAGTATTTT.

This clonotype has a handful of counts. The J gene is TRBJ2-5, the V gene TRBV7-9; D may be TRBD2 (6 bases). Deletions cut 10 bases from V and 5 bases from J, with 14 bases between. The germline gives CDR1 SEHNR, CDR2 FQNEAQ (reference sequence). The CDR3 sequence is 12 residues long. CDR3 DNA sequence: TGTGCCACCCCCCGGGGGAGGGAGACCCAGTACTTC. Residues: CATPRGRETQYF.

This chain joins TRBV11-1 and TRBJ2-5; possible D gene TRBD1, 6 bases. The CDR3 has 15 residues. CDR1 and CDR2 (germline): SGHAT, FQDESV (reference sequence). Between the trimmed V and J ends, which lost 1 base and 5 bases, there was a span of 14 bases. The CDR3 loop reads CASSLESRGRETQYF. DNA for the CDR3: TGTGCCAGCAGCTTAGAGAGCAGGGGCCGGGAGACCCAGTACTTC.

As to this clonotype: No conserved phenylalanine or tryptophan ends this CDR3, so it is likely a read error. The J gene is TRBJ1-1, the V gene TRBV9; no clear D. V shed 6 bases and J shed 0 bases, with 12 bases lying between them. This CDR3 region has 14 residues. Per germline, CDR1 SGDLS and CDR2 YYNGEE. CDR3 coding DNA: TGTGCCAGCACCCCCCCACCACTGAACACTGAAGCTTTCTCT. Protein sequence: CASTPPPLNTEAFS.

The chain carries TRBV19 and TRBJ1-2, with D maybe TRBD1 (5 bases). The CDR3 loop spans 15 amino acids. Germline CDR1 is LNHDA and CDR2 is SQIVND (reference sequence). Trimming removed 4 bases at V and 6 bases at J, with 18 bases between. In DNA, the CDR3 is TGTGCCAGTAGTAGGGGGACCGAGAAGTGGAATGGCTACACCTTC. Protein: CASSRGTEKWNGYTF.

This clonotype was recorded at least ten times. The chain has TRBV6-7 and TRBJ2-1, with D possibly matching TRBD2 (6 bases). TRBV6-7 qualifies as an ORF whose function is uncertain. The length of the CDR3 is 14 residues. Trimming pared 8 bases from V and 7 bases from J, leaving 18 bases between. DNA of the CDR3: TGTGCCAGCCAGTGGAGGGGCGCTCGGAATGAGCAGTTCTTC. This translates into CASQWRGARNEQFF.

In this sample, this clonotype turned up many times. This chain links TRBV7-9 with TRBJ2-3; 8 bases line up with TRBD1. This CDR3 has 14 residues. CDR1 SEHNR and CDR2 FQNEAQ come from the germline V gene (reference sequence). The V gene end was trimmed by 8 bases and the J gene end by 2 bases; junction bases not matched to a gene: 6. The chain's CDR3 is CASQQGVNTDTQYF. The CDR3 DNA is TGTGCCAGCCAACAGGGGGTCAACACAGATACGCAGTATTTT.

This clonotype came up many times. The rearrangement joins TRBV7-2 to TRBJ2-7; TRBD1 or TRBD2 may be the D gene (6 bases each). Between the trimmed V and J ends, which lost 6 bases and 2 bases, there was a span of 14 bases. This CDR3 region has 14 residues. The germline V gene has CDR1 SGHTA and CDR2 FQGNSA. The CDR3 is CASSPGGGPYEQYF. DNA for the CDR3: TGTGCCAGCAGTCCGGGTGGGGGGCCCTACGAGCAGTACTTC.

This clonotype was detected ten times or more. This chain connects TRBV5-1 to TRBJ2-6, with D perhaps TRBD1 (6 bases). The V gene's germline CDR1 is SGHRS and CDR2 YFSETQ. With 8 bases removed from V and 3 bases from J, the gap between germline ends came to 9 bases. The CDR3 extends over 13 amino acids. CDR3 amino acids: CASRTDGANVLTF. In DNA form, the CDR3 reads TGCGCCAGTCGGACAGATGGGGCCAACGTCCTGACTTTC.

Ten or more counts support this clonotype. This chain uses TRBV19 with TRBJ1-2; D is possibly TRBD1 (6 bases). Germline CDR1 reads LNHDA; CDR2 reads SQIVND (reference sequence). The CDR3 has 11 residues. Deletions cut 8 bases from V and 4 bases from J, with 8 bases between. The CDR3 DNA is TGTGCCAGTGGGACAACCTATGGCTACACCTTC. This encodes CASGTTYGYTF.

In the case of this clonotype: A read error may produce the germline difference seen at one junction end. The chain carries TRBV7-3 and TRBJ2-1; tentative D call: TRBD1 (6 bases). The germline V gene has CDR1 SGHTA and CDR2 FQGTGA. The CDR3 sequence is 15 residues long. The CDR3, as DNA: TGTGCCAGCAGGGGAACCGGGACACCGAACAATGAGCGGTTCTTC. It yields the protein CASRGTGTPNNERFF.

This clonotype was recorded at least ten times. This chain's CDR3 is CASTPPDSPLHF. In nucleotides, the CDR3 is TGTGCCAGCACCCCTCCAGATTCACCCCTCCACTTT. This chain connects TRBV7-9 to TRBJ1-6; no reliable D call. Germline V lookup: CDR1 SEHNR, CDR2 FQNEAQ (reference sequence). Trimming cost V 7 bases and J 8 bases, with 9 bases left between them. The CDR3 runs 12 residues.